Presented here are 5 T cell receptor beta chains from one specimen sequenced in a study of PD-L1 blockade in urothelial cancer. Using immunoSEQ multiplex PCR, the repertoire was profiled, and TCRdb retains in-frame clones only, with some absent. The data show some 2,000 clones, with about 35% seen just once and 8% to 13% held by the top ten. Specimen: tumor tissue, collected before atezolizumab (anti-PD-L1) treatment. The receptors come from a man in his fifties or sixties with urothelial cancer.

This sequence joins TRBV15 and TRBJ2-1, with 10 bases fitting TRBD2. V trimming: 2 bases; J trimming: 5 bases; junction bases outside the gene matches: 6. The CDR3 is 16 residues long. Germline V gene sequence: CDR1 LNHNV, CDR2 YYDKDF (reference sequence). The CDR3 bases are TGTGCCACCAGCAGATCGGGACTAGCGCCAAACAATGAGCAGTTCTTC. Translating it yields CATSRSGLAPNNEQFF.

The V and J genes are TRBV29-1 and TRBJ2-2; D is undetermined. Trimming left V 1 base short and J 2 bases short, with 8 bases between. The CDR3 is 14 amino acids. CDR1 is SQVTM and CDR2 is ANQGSEA in the germline V gene. The CDR3 DNA reads TGCAGCGTTGAAGTGCACCCCAACACCGGGGAGCTGTTTTTT. It specifies CSVEVHPNTGELFF.

For the CDR3, the DNA is TGTGCCAGCCGGCGGTTTCCAGCGGGAGAGACTGATACGCAGTATTTT. This codes for CASRRFPAGETDTQYF. The gene calls are TRBV28 and TRBJ2-3, with 8 positions matching TRBD2. This CDR3 has 16 residues. V was clipped by 8 bases and J by 6 bases; unmatched bases: 16. Germline V gene sequence: CDR1 MDHEN, CDR2 SYDVKM.

This clone is termed large (0.1 to 1%). The CDR3 nucleotides read TGTGCCAGCAGTGACCCTGACGGGACCCTCCAAGAGACCCAGTACTTC. Its translation is CASSDPDGTLQETQYF. The rearrangement links TRBV6-8 to TRBJ2-5; D may be TRBD1 or TRBD2 (5 bases each). CDR3 size: 16 residues. Germline V gene data show CDR1 as MNHGY and CDR2 as SAAAGT. Trimming shortened V by 5 bases and J by 1 base, and 17 bases separated the two germline ends.

By sample share, this clone is medium-sized. This rearrangement joins TRBV11-3 to TRBJ1-2; tentative D call: TRBD1 (6 bases). The CDR3 extends over 15 amino acids. V was clipped by 3 bases and J by 4 bases, with 15 bases between them. From germline, CDR1 is SGHNT and CDR2 YENEEA. The CDR3 bases are TGTGCCAGCAGCTTGGCAGAGCAGGGGCCCTATGGCTACACCTTC. This codes for CASSLAEQGPYGYTF.